This is a list of T cell receptor beta chains from one sample in a study of CD8 T cells in ankylosing spondylitis. MiXCR, applied by TCRdb to the 5' RACE reads, yields one record per CDR3 protein. The sample yields under 950,000 distinct CDR3 sequences, around 20% seen once. Sequencing used blood, either unsorted or a sorted T cell fraction (not recorded which). The receptors originated from a male donor with ankylosing spondylitis. CDR3s include the opening cysteine and the closing phenylalanine or tryptophan. The D gene is left open where the match is weak. Expanded clones are given a class, and other clones once, few, many or no size at all.

size	V	J	D	DNA	CDR3
.	TRBV5-5	TRBJ2-5	TRBD2	TGTGCCAGCAGCTTGTCCGAGGGACTAGCGGTTCAAGAGACCCAGTACTTC	CASSLSEGLAVQETQYF
.	TRBV18	TRBJ2-7	TRBD2	TGTGCCAGCTCACCCTCTAGCGGGGGGAGCGACGAGCAGTACTTC	CASSPSSGGSDEQYF
many	TRBV11-2	TRBJ2-1	TRBD2	TGTGCCAGCAGCCTAGGGACTAGCGGGACAGGGTGGGGCAATGAGCAGTTCTTC	CASSLGTSGTGWGNEQFF
.	TRBV5-1	TRBJ2-5	.	TGCACCAGCAGCTCGGGCGGGACGCAAGAGACCCAGTACTTC	CTSSSGGTQETQYF
.	TRBV4-3	TRBJ2-1	.	TGCGCCAGCAGCCAAGAAATTAAGAGCGATGAGCAGTTCTTC	CASSQEIKSDEQFF
.	TRBV29-1	TRBJ2-5	.	TGCAGCGTTGAAGAGGCGAACCAAGAGACCCAGTACTTC	CSVEEANQETQYF
few	TRBV9	TRBJ1-2	TRBD1	TGTGCCAGCAGCCAACGGGACAGGGAGCAACGGGGCTACACCTTC	CASSQRDREQRGYTF
.	TRBV5-1	TRBJ2-2	.	TGCGCCAGCAGCCCCTACAGGAACACCGGGGAGCTGTTTTTT	CASSPYRNTGELFF
.	TRBV20-1	TRBJ1-2	.	TGCAGTCCCTACCTAGAATCGGGCTACACCTTC	CSPYLESGYTF
few	TRBV12-3/TRBV12-4	TRBJ2-4	.	TGTGCCAGCAGCCCCTTCGCAGGTAGAGAGGGCATTCAGTACTTC	CASSPFAGREGIQYF
.	TRBV10-2	TRBJ2-5	TRBD1	TGCGCCAGCAGTGTACGGGACAGGGGGCAGGAGACCCAGTACTTC	CASSVRDRGQETQYF
.	TRBV4-3	TRBJ1-6	.	TGCGCCAGCAGCCAAGCCCGGGGGAGTAACGCTCTCCACTTT	CASSQARGSNALHF
few	TRBV20-1	TRBJ2-7	TRBD2	TGCAGTGCCTTAGCGGGGGCTAACTACGAGCAGTACTTC	CSALAGANYEQYF
.	TRBV7-2	TRBJ2-4	TRBD2	TGTGCCAGCAGCGATGAAGGACTAGCGGCGAACATTCAGTACTTC	CASSDEGLAANIQYF
.	TRBV5-1	TRBJ1-2	TRBD1	TGCGCCAGCTGTTGTTGGGACAGAGAAAACAGCAGAACCAGCCTCTATGGCTACACCTTC	CASCCWDRENSRTSLYGYTF
.	TRBV30	TRBJ2-1	TRBD2	TGTGCCTGGAGGTCCCGGACTAGCGGCTCCTACAATGAGCAGTTCTTC	CAWRSRTSGSYNEQFF
.	TRBV19	TRBJ1-2	TRBD1	TGTGCCAGTACCGAGACAGGGCTTGGCTACACCTTC	CASTETGLGYTF
.	TRBV18	TRBJ2-7	.	TGTGCCAGCTCCCCCAATGGAGGGGCCGGGGACGAGCAGTACTTC	CASSPNGGAGDEQYF
few	TRBV4-3	TRBJ2-7	.	TGCGCCAGCAGCCAAGAGTTAACCCAGGCGGAGGAGCAGTACTTC	CASSQELTQAEEQYF
.	TRBV7-9	TRBJ2-2	.	TGTGCCAGCAGCCTAGCGACACCTTCAAACACCGGGGAGCTGTTTTTT	CASSLATPSNTGELFF
.	TRBV5-1	TRBJ2-1	.	TGCGCCAGCAGCTTGGTTGGGACCAATGAGCAGTTCTTC	CASSLVGTNEQFF
few	TRBV6-4	TRBJ2-7	.	TGTGCCAGCAGACCCCCGGGACTCGTAAAGGAGCAGTACTTC	CASRPPGLVKEQYF
.	TRBV7-2	TRBJ1-2	.	TGTGCCAGCAGCTTAGCGGCAGGAATGGCGCTTGGCGGCTATGGCTACACCTTC	CASSLAAGMALGGYGYTF
.	TRBV5-6	TRBJ2-2	.	TGTGCCAGCAGCTTGAGGAGGGGTATGAACACCGGGGAGCTGTTTTTT	CASSLRRGMNTGELFF
few	TRBV4-3	TRBJ2-7	.	TGCGCCAGCAGCCAAGATCGGCAGGGTGGTTACGAGCAGTACTTC	CASSQDRQGGYEQYF
few	TRBV12-3/TRBV12-4	TRBJ2-7	.	TGTGCCAGCAGTTCCTCCTCAGGGGGGTTTGGCTACGAGCAGTACTTC	CASSSSSGGFGYEQYF
once	TRBV4-1	TRBJ2-3	TRBD2	TGCGCCAGCAGCTGTTATGGCGGGGGGGCCGGCACAGATACGCAGTATTTT	CASSCYGGGAGTDTQYF
.	TRBV19	TRBJ1-1	.	TGTGCCAGTAGTATAGATACCGGGCGCAAAAACACTGAAGCTTTCTTT	CASSIDTGRKNTEAFF
.	TRBV28	TRBJ1-2	.	TGTGCCAGCAGTTTAGGGGTAGGGAGCAAGGGCTACACCTTC	CASSLGVGSKGYTF
few	TRBV29-1	TRBJ2-1	.	TGCAGCGTTGTAACTAGGGACAATGAGCAGTTCTTC	CSVVTRDNEQFF
.	TRBV10-3	TRBJ2-1	.	TGTGCCATCAGTCCTTCGGGGGCCTCCTACAATGAGCAGTTCTTC	CAISPSGASYNEQFF
.	TRBV12-3/TRBV12-4	TRBJ1-1	.	TGTGCCAGCAGTTCCGGTATGGGGTTCACTGAAGCTTTCTTT	CASSSGMGFTEAFF
few	TRBV4-1	TRBJ2-7	TRBD2	TGCGCCAGCAGCCAAGTCTCCAGCGGGAGCTACGAGCAGTACTTC	CASSQVSSGSYEQYF
few	TRBV19	TRBJ2-1	.	TGTGCCAGCAAGGACCTTCAATTCTCCTACAATGAGCAGTTCTTC	CASKDLQFSYNEQFF
few	TRBV2	TRBJ2-1	.	TGTGCCAGCAGTGACGGGGGCCGGGGTTACAATGAGCAGTTCTTC	CASSDGGRGYNEQFF
.	TRBV2	TRBJ2-3	.	TGTGCCGGCAACAGGGATTTCACAGATACGCAGTATTTT	CAGNRDFTDTQYF
many	TRBV7-6	TRBJ1-1	.	TGTGCCAGCAGCTCCTCTTCGGGCGGTGAAGCTTTCTTT	CASSSSSGGEAFF
.	TRBV5-1	TRBJ1-5	TRBD1	TGCGCCAGCAGCTTGGGGTTCGGGACAGGGGTCAATCAGCCCCAGCATTTT	CASSLGFGTGVNQPQHF
many	TRBV5-1	TRBJ2-1	TRBD2	TGCGCCAGCAGCTTGATTAGCGGGGCAAATGAGCAGTTCTTC	CASSLISGANEQFF
.	TRBV25-1	TRBJ2-1	.	TGTGCCAGCAGTGACTTGACTCCAGGGGCCTACAATGAGCAGTTCTTC	CASSDLTPGAYNEQFF
.	TRBV29-1	TRBJ2-1	TRBD1	TGCAGCGTTGGGGGACAGGAGGGCCCTTCTCTCTACAATGAGCAGTTCTTC	CSVGGQEGPSLYNEQFF
.	TRBV27	TRBJ2-7	.	TGTGCCAGCAGTTTCTCCGCCCCAGACTCCATTCCCTCCTACGAGCAGTACTTC	CASSFSAPDSIPSYEQYF
.	TRBV12-3/TRBV12-4	TRBJ1-2	.	TGTGCCAGCAGAAATCCGGGGGGCCCCGACACCTTC	CASRNPGGPDTF
few	TRBV7-8	TRBJ2-2	TRBD2	TGTGCCAGCAGCTTAGAATGGCCTAGCGGACCGAACACCGGGGAGCTGTTTTTT	CASSLEWPSGPNTGELFF
few	TRBV15	TRBJ2-4	TRBD1	TGTGCCACCAGCTTCTTCGACAGGGTAGCCAAAAACATTCAGTACTTC	CATSFFDRVAKNIQYF
few	TRBV7-9	TRBJ2-3	.	TGTGCCAGCAGCTTACTAGCGATGAGCACAGATACGCAGTATTTT	CASSLLAMSTDTQYF
few	TRBV6-2/TRBV6-3	TRBJ2-1	TRBD2	TGTGCCAGCAGTAATCCTCCGGGACTAGCGAGAAATGAGCAGTTCTTC	CASSNPPGLARNEQFF
few	TRBV3-1	TRBJ2-4	TRBD2	TGTGCCAGCAGCCATACAACTAGCGGGCTAAACATTCAGTACTTC	CASSHTTSGLNIQYF
few	TRBV6-5	TRBJ2-1	TRBD1	TGTGCCAGCAGCCGACAGGGGGGCCGGGAGTTCTTC	CASSRQGGREFF
few	TRBV10-3	TRBJ2-1	.	TGTGCCATCAGTCCAGACGGGTACAATGAGCAGTTCTTC	CAISPDGYNEQFF
few	TRBV11-2	TRBJ1-1	.	TGTGCCAGCAGCTATCCGCAGGGAAGAACTGAAGCTTTCTTT	CASSYPQGRTEAFF
.	TRBV20-1	TRBJ2-3	TRBD2	TGCAGTGCTAGACACCTAGCGGGAGGGCCCCGCACAGATACGCAGTATTTT	CSARHLAGGPRTDTQYF
few	TRBV5-1	TRBJ1-1	.	TGCGCCAGCAGCTCTGTCTCCCCGGACACTGAAGCTTTCTTT	CASSSVSPDTEAFF
few	TRBV11-1	TRBJ2-5	TRBD2	TGTGCCAGCAGCGCCCCGACTAGCGGGGTCCCCACCGCTCAAGAGACCCAGTACTTC	CASSAPTSGVPTAQETQYF
few	TRBV12-3/TRBV12-4	TRBJ1-5	.	TGTGCCAGCAGCTCCCGGGGCAGGGCAAATCAGCCCCAGCATTTT	CASSSRGRANQPQHF
.	TRBV7-9	TRBJ1-6	.	TGTGCCAGCAGCTTACCCTGGGGGGATTCACCCCTCCACTTT	CASSLPWGDSPLHF
.	TRBV5-1	TRBJ1-2	TRBD1	TGCGCCAGCAGCCTTGACAGGGCGGCTGGCTACACCTTC	CASSLDRAAGYTF